This section outlines one TCR beta chain sequence together with its context. Its antigen is undetermined. Primers: 60 Vbeta forward and 13 Jbeta reverse. Here immunoSEQ multiplex PCR was the method, and the copy in TCRdb shows in-frame clones only, minus some. The data show about 230,000 clones, about 80% seen once. The entry originates in a study of cytomegalovirus exposure and HLA in healthy donors. Study conclusions and caveats: Later analysis found that TCR beta chains associated with HLA were more clonally expanded than other, equally common chains. The study put some 150 TCR beta chains on its list as cytomegalovirus-associated. Based on reports, TCR beta sequences accurately predicted HLA-A and HLA-B alleles for most subjects. As a later analysis revealed, most CMV-associated TCR beta chains appeared HLA-restricted.

The sample comprised PBMCs. The sequence was collected from a woman aged 55-70 years in good health and CMV-seropositive.

This CDR3 reads CACSRDRGNEQYF. The CDR3 DNA is TGTGCCTGTAGCCGGGACAGGGGCAACGAGCAGTACTTC. The chain employs TRBV30 and TRBJ2-7; 10 bases fit TRBD1. From germline, CDR1 is GTSNPN and CDR2 SVGIG (reference sequence). The CDR3 length is 13 residues. V gave up 6 bases and J gave up 5 bases; unmatched junction bases: 7.